Described below is a single T cell receptor beta chain sequence and its context. Its antigen remains unidentified. The protocol was immunoSEQ multiplex PCR, while the TCRdb copy is restricted to in-frame clones and leaves out a portion. This table holds tens of thousands of clones, 85% to 90% found once. This specimen belongs to a study of monozygotic twins with cystic fibrosis. Study-wide results and caveats: The repertoire was suggested to be naive-dominated, clonality median around 0.0095.

Sequences were obtained from blood. The origin of this receptor is a woman in her twenties or thirties with cystic fibrosis.

The DNA for the CDR3 is TGTGCCAGCAGTGACTCCCCTTTTGGAAATACGCAGTATTTT. Translation gives CASSDSPFGNTQYF. The V and J genes are TRBV6-4 and TRBJ2-3; D is unresolved. This CDR3 has 14 residues. V dropped 0 bases and J dropped 7 bases, with 11 bases sitting between them. Germline lookup yields CDR1 MRHNA and CDR2 SNTAGT.